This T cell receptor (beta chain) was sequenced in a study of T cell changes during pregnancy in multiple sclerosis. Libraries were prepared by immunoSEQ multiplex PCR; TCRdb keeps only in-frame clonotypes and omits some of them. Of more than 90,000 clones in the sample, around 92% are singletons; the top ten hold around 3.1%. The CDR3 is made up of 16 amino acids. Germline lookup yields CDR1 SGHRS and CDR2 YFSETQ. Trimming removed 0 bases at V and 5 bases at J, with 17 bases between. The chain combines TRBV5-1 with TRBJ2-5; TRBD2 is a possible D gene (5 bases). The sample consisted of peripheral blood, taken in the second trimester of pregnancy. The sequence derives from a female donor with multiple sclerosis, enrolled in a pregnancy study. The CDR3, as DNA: TGCGCCAGCAGCTTGGATGACAATGAGGGTTTGGAGACCCAGTACTTC. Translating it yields CASSLDDNEGLETQYF. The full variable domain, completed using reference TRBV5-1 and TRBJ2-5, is KAGVTQTPRYLIKTRGQQVTLSCSPISGHRSVSWYQQTPGQGLQFLFEYFSETQRNKGNFPGRFSGRQFSNSRSEMNVSTLELGDSALYLCASSLDDNEGLETQYFGPGTRLLVL.